Given below is one T cell receptor (beta chain) in context. This clonotype registers as medium-sized (0.01 to 0.1%) within its sample. The specificity of this receptor is unknown. Base qualities are missing; no much larger clone stands one base away. V and J are truncated by 1 base and 2 bases respectively, leaving an intervening sequence of 6 bases. The CDR3 goes from the cysteine to the phenylalanine over 13 residues. The entry retains the CDR3 DNA only, 39 bases that are in frame from base 1. CDR1 and CDR2 are read off the germline V gene as SGHNT and YENEEA. TCRdb records Illumina MiSeq as the sequencer. The public reads were run again by TCRdb, first through fastp at Q25 and then through MiXCR, and only productive beta chains were kept. CDR3 protein duplicates are merged, each entry listing the most common genes and DNA. This sample is represented by roughly 3,800 distinct CDR3 sequences; over 9.5% of them were singletons. Of the sample, approximately 13% falls within the top ten clones.

The entry originates in a study. The sequence was collected from a human donor with rheumatoid arthritis. Source material: CD4+ T cells from synovial fluid. The sequence joins TRBV11-3 to TRBJ2-7; possibly the D gene is TRBD1, per 6 matching bases. DNA sequence: TGTGCCAGCAGCTTAGGGGGGCCCTACGAGCAGTACTTC. This encodes CASSLGGPYEQYF.